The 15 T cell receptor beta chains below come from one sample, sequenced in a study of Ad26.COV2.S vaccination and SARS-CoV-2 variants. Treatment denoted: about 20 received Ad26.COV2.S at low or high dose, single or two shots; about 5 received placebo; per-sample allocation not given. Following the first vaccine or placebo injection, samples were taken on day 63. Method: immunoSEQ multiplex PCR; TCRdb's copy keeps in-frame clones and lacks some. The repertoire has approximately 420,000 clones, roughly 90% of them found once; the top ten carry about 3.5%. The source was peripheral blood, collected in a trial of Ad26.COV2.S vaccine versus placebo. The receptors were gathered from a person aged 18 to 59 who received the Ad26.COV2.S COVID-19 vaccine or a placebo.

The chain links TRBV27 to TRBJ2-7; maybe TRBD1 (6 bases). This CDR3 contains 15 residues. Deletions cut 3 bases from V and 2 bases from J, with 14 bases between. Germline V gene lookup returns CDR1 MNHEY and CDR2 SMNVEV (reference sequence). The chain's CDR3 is CASSFTGKLAYEQYF. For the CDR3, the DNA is TGTGCCAGCAGTTTCACAGGGAAACTTGCCTACGAGCAGTACTTC.

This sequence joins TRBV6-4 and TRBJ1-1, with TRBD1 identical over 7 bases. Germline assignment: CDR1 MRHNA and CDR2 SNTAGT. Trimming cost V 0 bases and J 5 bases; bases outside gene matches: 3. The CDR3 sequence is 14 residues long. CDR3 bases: TGTGCCAGCAGTGACTCGTCAGGGGGGACTGAAGCTTTCTTT. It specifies CASSDSSGGTEAFF.

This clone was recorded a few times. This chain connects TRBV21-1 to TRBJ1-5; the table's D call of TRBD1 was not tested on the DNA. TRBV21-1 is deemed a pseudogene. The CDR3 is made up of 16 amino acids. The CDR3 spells CASSKGAAKSNQPQHF. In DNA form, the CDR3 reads TGTGCCAGCAGCAAAGGGGCAGCCAAAAGCAATCAGCCCCAGCATTTT.

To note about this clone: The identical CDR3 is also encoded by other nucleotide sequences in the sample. CDR3 sequence (DNA): TGTGCCAGCAGCGTAGCAGGGGATACTGAAGCTTTCTTT. Protein sequence: CASSVAGDTEAFF. This rearrangement joins TRBV9 to TRBJ1-1; tentatively, D is TRBD1 (6 bases). Germline CDR1 and CDR2: SGDLS and YYNGEE. CDR3 length equals 13 residues. V shed 0 bases and J shed 5 bases, with 8 bases lying between them. Full variable domain (outside the CDR3, taken from reference TRBV9 and TRBJ1-1): DSGVTQTPKHLITATGQRVTLRCSPRSGDLSVYWYQQSLDQGLQFLIQYYNGEERAKGNILERFSAQQFPDLHSELNLSSLELGDSALYFCASSVAGDTEAFFGQGTRLTVV.

CDR3 amino acids: CSVTGAGGALNEQYF. In DNA form, the CDR3 reads TGCAGCGTTACCGGGGCAGGGGGGGCGTTGAACGAGCAGTACTTC. The chain joins TRBV29-1 to TRBJ2-7, with D perhaps TRBD1 or TRBD2 (7 bases each). The V end lost 5 bases, the J end lost 5 bases, and 22 bases lay between the germline ends. The CDR3 runs to 15 residues. CDR1 is SQVTM, CDR2 ANQGSEA, per germline.

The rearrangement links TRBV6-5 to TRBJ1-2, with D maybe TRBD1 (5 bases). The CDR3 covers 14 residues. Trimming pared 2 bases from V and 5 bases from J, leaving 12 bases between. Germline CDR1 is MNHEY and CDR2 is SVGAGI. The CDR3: CASSYGAGSYGYTF. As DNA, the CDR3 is TGTGCCAGCAGTTACGGGGCAGGGTCGTATGGCTACACCTTC.

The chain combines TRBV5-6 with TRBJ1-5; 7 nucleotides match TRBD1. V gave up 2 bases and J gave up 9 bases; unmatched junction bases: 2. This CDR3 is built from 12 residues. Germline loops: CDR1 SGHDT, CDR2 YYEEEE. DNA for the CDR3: TGTGCCAGCAGCTTACAGGGGAGGCCCCAGCATTTT. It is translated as CASSLQGRPQHF.

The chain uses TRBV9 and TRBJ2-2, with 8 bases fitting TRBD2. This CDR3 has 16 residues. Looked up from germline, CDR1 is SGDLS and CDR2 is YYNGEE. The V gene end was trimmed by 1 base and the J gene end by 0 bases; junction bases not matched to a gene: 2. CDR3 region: CASSVTGGANTGELFF. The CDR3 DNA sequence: TGTGCCAGCAGCGTAACCGGGGGGGCGAACACCGGGGAGCTGTTTTTT.

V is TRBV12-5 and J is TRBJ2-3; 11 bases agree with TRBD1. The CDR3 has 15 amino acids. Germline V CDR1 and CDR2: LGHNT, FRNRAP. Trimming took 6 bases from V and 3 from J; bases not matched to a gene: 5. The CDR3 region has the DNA TGTGCTAGTGGGACGGACAGGGGGCTGACAGATACGCAGTATTTT. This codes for CASGTDRGLTDTQYF.

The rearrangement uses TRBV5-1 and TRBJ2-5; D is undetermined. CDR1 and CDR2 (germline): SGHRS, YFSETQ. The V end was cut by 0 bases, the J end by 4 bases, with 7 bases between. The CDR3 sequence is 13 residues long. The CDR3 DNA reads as TGCGCCAGCAGCTTGGAATTGGTAGAGACCCAGTACTTC. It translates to CASSLELVETQYF.

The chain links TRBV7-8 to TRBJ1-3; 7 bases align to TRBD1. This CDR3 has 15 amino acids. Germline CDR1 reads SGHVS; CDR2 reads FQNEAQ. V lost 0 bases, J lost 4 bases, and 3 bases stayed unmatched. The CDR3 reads CASSLATGPGNTIYF. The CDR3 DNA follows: TGTGCCAGCAGCTTAGCGACAGGGCCGGGAAACACCATATATTTT.

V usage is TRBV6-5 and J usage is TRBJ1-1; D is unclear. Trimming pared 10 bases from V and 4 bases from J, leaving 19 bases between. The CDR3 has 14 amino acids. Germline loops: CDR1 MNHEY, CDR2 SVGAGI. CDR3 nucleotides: TGTGCCACCCGGGATGGCGCCGAGCGCACTGAAGCTTTCTTT. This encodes CATRDGAERTEAFF.

The CDR3 spells CASSYSNSPLHF. The DNA of the CDR3 is TGTGCCAGCAGCTACAGCAATTCACCCCTCCACTTT. The chain couples TRBV11-3 to TRBJ1-6; D gene ambiguous. Germline CDR1 SGHNT, CDR2 YENEEA. Trimming pared 4 bases from V and 7 bases from J, leaving 5 bases between. This CDR3 region has 12 residues.

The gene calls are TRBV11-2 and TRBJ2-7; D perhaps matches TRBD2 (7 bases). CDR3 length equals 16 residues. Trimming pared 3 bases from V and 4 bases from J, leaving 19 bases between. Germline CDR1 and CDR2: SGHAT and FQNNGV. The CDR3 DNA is TGTGCCAGCAGCTTTGAGGGGGGGCGCTTTAGGTACGAGCAGTACTTC. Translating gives CASSFEGGRFRYEQYF.

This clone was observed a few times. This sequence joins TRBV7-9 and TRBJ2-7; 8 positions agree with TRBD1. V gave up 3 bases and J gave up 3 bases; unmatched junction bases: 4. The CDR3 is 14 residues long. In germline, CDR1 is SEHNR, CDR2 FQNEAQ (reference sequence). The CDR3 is CASSLAGGIYEQYF. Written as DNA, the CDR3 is TGTGCCAGCAGCTTGGCAGGGGGCATCTACGAGCAGTACTTC.